Below, one T cell receptor beta chain is given with its context. Produced via immunoSEQ multiplex PCR; TCRdb's table is partial and in-frame only. This table has 150,000 to 200,000 clones, 88% appearing once. The source of the sample is a study of blood T cell repertoires in COVID-19. Turning to the study itself: COVID-19 samples from acute and convalescent phases originated in the United States, Italy and Spain. PBMCs, B-cell-depleted T cells, or T cells provided the cDNA or gDNA that made up the material.

Trimming took 5 bases from V and 0 from J; bases not matched to a gene: 8. The CDR3 sequence is 16 residues long. Germline-derived CDR1 and CDR2 are LGHDT and YNNKEL (reference sequence). The chain links TRBV3-1 (or the pseudogene TRBV3-2) to TRBJ2-5, with TRBD1 matching 8 bases. Sequenced: peripheral blood. This TCR was recovered from a human donor in a cohort sampled during active COVID-19. The CDR3 nucleotides read TGTGCCAGCAGCTTAAGGACAGGGACGTACCAAGAGACCCAGTACTTC. Translating it yields CASSLRTGTYQETQYF.